These 28 T cell receptor beta chains were sequenced from one sample in a study of blood T cell repertoires in COVID-19. Repertoires were generated with immunoSEQ multiplex PCR, while TCRdb's copy carries only in-frame clones and drops some. The repertoire has more than 95,000 clones, more than 75% of them found once; the top ten carry around 5%. Sequencing used peripheral blood. These receptors were taken from a human donor in a cohort sampled during active COVID-19.

In this sample, this clone turned up once. CDR3 in amino acids: CASSPLPDRVDEQFF. Written as DNA, the CDR3 is TGCGCCAGCAGCCCCCTCCCGGACAGGGTCGATGAGCAGTTCTTC. The V gene is TRBV4-1, the J gene TRBJ2-1; 8 positions match TRBD1. V lost 4 bases to trimming and J lost 8 bases; unmatched junction nucleotides: 10. CDR1 is MGHRA and CDR2 is YSYEKL in the germline V gene. The CDR3 has 15 residues.

V gene TRBV6-5 combines with J gene TRBJ1-5, with D uncertain. V lost 2 bases to trimming and J lost 2 bases, with 10 bases between them. This CDR3 has 15 residues. Germline loops: CDR1 MNHEY, CDR2 SVGAGI. The CDR3 sequence is CASSYGQNGNQPQHF. The CDR3 coding sequence is TGTGCCAGCAGTTACGGGCAGAATGGCAATCAGCCCCAGCATTTT.

The rearrangement links TRBV19 to TRBJ2-3, with a weak D call TRBD2 (6 bases). Germline V gives CDR1 LNHDA, CDR2 SQIVND (reference sequence). The CDR3 is made up of 15 amino acids. Trimming took 4 bases from V and 4 from J, leaving 15 bases between them. CDR3 sequence (DNA): TGTGCCAGTAGTAAGGACGGGAGCTGGGCAGATACGCAGTATTTT. Its translation is CASSKDGSWADTQYF.

The chain uses TRBV10-3 and TRBJ2-5, with D unclear. This CDR3 spans 12 amino acids. V shed 6 bases and J shed 0 bases, with 5 bases lying between them. Germline values: CDR1 ENHRY, CDR2 SYGVKD. Written as DNA, the CDR3 is TGTGCCATCAGAGACAACCAAGAGACCCAGTACTTC. Its translation: CAIRDNQETQYF.

The chain combines TRBV6-6 with TRBJ2-1; no definite D call. There are 12 residues in the CDR3. Trimming took 4 bases from V and 6 from J, leaving 7 bases between them. From germline, CDR1 is MNHNY and CDR2 SVGAGI (reference sequence). CDR3 in amino acids: CASSSVSNEQFF. CDR3 coding DNA: TGTGCCAGCAGTTCCGTTTCCAATGAGCAGTTCTTC.

The V gene is TRBV28, the J gene TRBJ2-5, with TRBD2 as a possible D gene (7 bases). The CDR3 sequence is 14 residues long. The V end lost 7 bases, the J end lost 5 bases, and 17 bases lay between the germline ends. Germline V gene data show CDR1 as MDHEN and CDR2 as SYDVKM. The CDR3 nucleotides are TGTGCCAGCACCCGAGGGGGGGCTGTGGAGACCCAGTACTTC. As protein: CASTRGGAVETQYF. Combining the CDR3 with reference TRBV28 and TRBJ2-5 gives the whole variable domain DVKVTQSSRYLVKRTGEKVFLECVQDMDHENMFWYRQDPGLGLRLIYFSYDVKMKEKGDIPEGYSVSREKKERFSLILESASTNQTSMYLCASTRGGAVETQYFGPGTRLLVL.

This chain connects TRBV6-5 to TRBJ1-1; no firm D call. This CDR3 spans 13 amino acids. Trimming took 2 bases from V and 3 from J, leaving 7 bases between them. Germline CDR1 reads MNHEY; CDR2 reads SVGAGI. CDR3 sequence (DNA): TGTGCCAGCAGTTACCTGGCCGACACTGAAGCTTTCTTT. It translates to CASSYLADTEAFF.

The V call is TRBV15, the J call TRBJ1-1; D is ambiguous. Trimming cost V 1 base and J 4 bases, with 10 bases left between them. The CDR3 covers 14 residues. Germline values: CDR1 LNHNV, CDR2 YYDKDF (reference sequence). The CDR3 DNA sequence: TGTGCCACCAGCAGAGTTGCGGGTGCCACTGAAGCTTTCTTT. Its protein is CATSRVAGATEAFF.

This rearrangement joins TRBV18 to TRBJ1-2; D uncertain. This CDR3 region has 15 residues. Germline V lookup: CDR1 KGHSH, CDR2 LQKENI. Trimming removed 3 bases at V and 2 bases at J, with 13 bases between. The CDR3 DNA reads as TGTGCCAGCTCACCCGCGGTGAGCACAAACTATGGCTACACCTTC. Translated, it gives CASSPAVSTNYGYTF. The full variable domain, completed using reference TRBV18 and TRBJ1-2, is NAGVMQNPRHLVRRRGQEARLRCSPMKGHSHVYWYRQLPEEGLKFMVYLQKENIIDESGMPKERFSAEFPKEGPSILRIQQVVRGDSAAYFCASSPAVSTNYGYTFGSGTRLTVV.

This clone was counted only a few times. The genes are TRBV28 and TRBJ2-2; 8 bases agree with TRBD1. The V gene end was trimmed by 9 bases and the J gene end by 7 bases; junction bases not matched to a gene: 16. This CDR3 has 16 amino acids. Germline lookup yields CDR1 MDHEN and CDR2 SYDVKM. CDR3 amino acids: CASFKARTGYIGELFF. CDR3 nucleotides: TGTGCCAGTTTTAAAGCTAGGACAGGGTATATCGGGGAGCTGTTTTTT.

Concerning this clone itself: The conserved final phenylalanine or tryptophan is absent from the CDR3, which likely points to a read error. The limits of the CDR3 on the DNA are not certain, so only TCRdb's listed CDR3 is given. J is TRBJ2-3 and V is TRBV6-6; the D call TRBD2 from the table was never checked on the DNA. Per germline, CDR1 MNHNY and CDR2 SVGAGI (reference sequence). From its first to its last residue, the CDR3 has 12 amino acids. The CDR3 sequence is CASSRSGLAGGM.

The genes are TRBV6-2 or TRBV6-3 and TRBJ2-1, with D possibly TRBD2 on 5 matching bases. The germline V gene encodes CDR1 MNHEY and CDR2 SVGEGT. This CDR3 comprises 14 residues. Trimming took 5 bases from V and 7 from J, leaving 15 bases between them. In nucleotides, the CDR3 is TGTGCCAGCAGTCCGGACGGGAATTGGAATGAGCAGTTCTTC. Translated, it gives CASSPDGNWNEQFF.

V is TRBV7-9 and J is TRBJ1-5; D not resolved. Per the germline V gene, CDR1 is SEHNR and CDR2 is FQNEAQ (reference sequence). Trimming took 1 base from V and 6 from J, leaving 10 bases between them. This CDR3 is 14 amino acids long. The CDR3 bases are TGTGCCAGCAGCTTAGGGCTGGGGAGTCAGCCCCAGCATTTT. It encodes CASSLGLGSQPQHF.

This clone has just one count. The CDR3 sequence: CATSEGDTGELFF. The CDR3 DNA reads TGTGCCACCAGCGAAGGGGACACCGGGGAGCTGTTTTTT. The chain recombines TRBV15 with TRBJ2-2, with TRBD1 as a possible D gene (5 bases). Looked up from germline, CDR1 is LNHNV and CDR2 is YYDKDF (reference sequence). Deletions cut 5 bases from V and 3 bases from J, with 7 bases between. The CDR3 sequence is 13 residues long.

The chain employs TRBV18 and TRBJ2-1; TRBD2 matches 12 bases. The germline gives CDR1 KGHSH, CDR2 LQKENI. V was clipped by 6 bases and J by 2 bases; unmatched bases: 8. This CDR3 has 17 amino acids. This chain's CDR3 is CASSGGLAGTPYNEQFF. DNA of the CDR3: TGTGCCAGCTCGGGAGGACTAGCGGGGACCCCCTACAATGAGCAGTTCTTC.

V gene TRBV19 combines with J gene TRBJ2-1, with D possibly TRBD2 on 5 matching bases. The V end lost 7 bases, the J end lost 4 bases, and 20 bases lay between the germline ends. The CDR3 length is 16 residues. The germline gives CDR1 LNHDA, CDR2 SQIVND (reference sequence). The CDR3 region has the DNA TGTGCCAGTAAGGCGTCTTTTACGGGGTTTTACAATGAGCAGTTCTTC. Translating it yields CASKASFTGFYNEQFF.

This clone has just one count. V gene TRBV7-3 combines with J gene TRBJ1-1; 7 positions agree with TRBD1. V dropped 6 bases and J dropped 8; count of bases not matched to a gene: 6. There are 12 residues in the CDR3. CDR1 and CDR2 from the germline V gene are SGHTA and FQGTGA. The CDR3 protein is CASRSTGVEAFF. The CDR3 DNA sequence: TGTGCCAGCAGAAGCACAGGGGTAGAAGCTTTCTTT.

Only a few counts were recorded for this clone. This chain links TRBV7-9 with TRBJ1-4, with 10 positions matching TRBD1. Germline V lookup: CDR1 SEHNR, CDR2 FQNEAQ (reference sequence). This CDR3 has 16 residues. Trimming at V came to 1 base and at J to 4 bases, leaving 3 bases not matched to a gene. The CDR3: CASSLGQGAGNEKLFF. Written as DNA, the CDR3 is TGTGCCAGCAGCTTAGGACAGGGGGCTGGTAATGAAAAACTGTTTTTT. The whole variable domain, remainder taken from reference TRBV7-9 and TRBJ1-4, is DTGVSQNPRHKITKRGQNVTFRCDPISEHNRLYWYRQTLGQGPEFLTYFQNEAQLEKSRLLSDRFSAERPKGSFSTLEIQRTEQGDSAMYLCASSLGQGAGNEKLFFGSGTQLSVL.

This chain connects TRBV5-6 to TRBJ2-5, with a weak D call TRBD2 (5 bases). The V and J ends lost 3 bases and 5 bases respectively, with 29 bases between them. Germline lookup yields CDR1 SGHDT and CDR2 YYEEEE. The CDR3 is 19 residues long. DNA for the CDR3: TGTGCCAGCAGCTCACTTCAAGTGGGCCGTCGGGGTTATAGCGAGACCCAGTACTTC. Protein product: CASSSLQVGRRGYSETQYF.

The chain joins TRBV10-1 to TRBJ1-1; 12 bases align to TRBD1. The V gene end was trimmed by 4 bases and the J gene end by 1 base; junction bases not matched to a gene: 7. This CDR3 contains 17 residues. Germline lookup yields CDR1 WNHNN and CDR2 SYGVQD (reference sequence). The CDR3 region is CASSGDRGPVGNTEAFF. CDR3 nucleotide sequence: TGCGCCAGCAGTGGGGACAGGGGGCCTGTGGGGAACACTGAAGCTTTCTTT.

This clone was counted between two and nine times. The rearrangement links TRBV6-2 or TRBV6-3 to TRBJ2-7; 12 bases are shared with TRBD1. V dropped 2 bases and J dropped 0; count of bases not matched to a gene: 8. The CDR3 length is 18 residues. CDR1 and CDR2 from the germline V gene are MNHEY and SVGEGT. In DNA form, the CDR3 reads TGTGCCAGCAGTTACCGGGACAGGGGGCTATCACCCTCCTACGAGCAGTACTTC. Translation gives CASSYRDRGLSPSYEQYF.

About this clone: This sample includes further DNA sequences coding for the same CDR3. This chain uses TRBV7-9 with TRBJ2-1; 8 positions match TRBD2. Germline V gene lookup returns CDR1 SEHNR and CDR2 FQNEAQ (reference sequence). This CDR3 comprises 15 residues. The J segment lost 6 bases and the V segment lost 0 bases, leaving 4 bases of the junction unmatched. The CDR3 DNA sequence: TGTGCCAGCAGCTTAGCGGGTACTAGCGGCAATGAGCAGTTCTTC. Translating it yields CASSLAGTSGNEQFF.

V gene TRBV11-2 combines with J gene TRBJ2-7; 12 bases match TRBD1. This CDR3 has 15 amino acids. V lost 4 bases and J lost 3; bases outside the gene matches: 4. In germline, CDR1 is SGHAT, CDR2 FQNNGV. This CDR3 is CASSYGTGGHYEQYF. The CDR3 DNA sequence: TGTGCCAGCAGCTATGGGACAGGGGGCCACTACGAGCAGTACTTC.

The rearrangement joins TRBV7-9 to TRBJ2-7; the D gene is possibly TRBD1 (6 bases). From germline, CDR1 is SEHNR and CDR2 FQNEAQ (reference sequence). Trimming cost V 1 base and J 1 base, with 8 bases left between them. The CDR3 runs 14 residues. CDR3 nucleotide sequence: TGTGCCAGCAGCTTAGAACAGGGTTCCTACGAGCAGTACTTC. Protein: CASSLEQGSYEQYF.

This clone was observed a single time. The V and J genes are TRBV29-1 and TRBJ2-2, with a tentative D call TRBD2 (5 bases). Germline V gives CDR1 SQVTM, CDR2 ANQGSEA. CDR3 length equals 12 residues. Trimming cost V 4 bases and J 6 bases, with 9 bases left between them. The CDR3 is CSVVEGSGELFF. Written as DNA, the CDR3 is TGCAGCGTTGTCGAGGGATCCGGGGAGCTGTTTTTT.

CDR3 coding DNA: TGTGCCAGCAGCTTGGGCCAGGAAGGCACAGATACGCAGTATTTT. It encodes CASSLGQEGTDTQYF. The rearrangement links TRBV5-4 to TRBJ2-3; no clear D gene. Trimming left V 0 bases short and J 1 base short, with 9 bases between. Germline V gene lookup returns CDR1 SGHNT and CDR2 YYREEE (reference sequence). This CDR3 has 15 residues. The whole variable domain, remainder taken from reference TRBV5-4 and TRBJ2-3, is ETGVTQSPTHLIKTRGQQVTLRCSSQSGHNTVSWYQQALGQGPQFIFQYYREEENGRGNFPPRFSGLQFPNYSSELNVNALELDDSALYLCASSLGQEGTDTQYFGPGTRLTVL.

This clone was counted once. This chain joins TRBV24-1 and TRBJ1-2; TRBD1 is a possible D gene (5 bases). Trimming removed 1 base from V and 3 bases from J, with 17 bases in between. The CDR3 contains 17 residues. CDR1 and CDR2 from the germline V gene are KGHDR and SFDVKD. CDR3 loop: CATSDFPPGEGHYGYTF. The CDR3 nucleotides are TGTGCCACCAGTGATTTCCCTCCGGGGGAGGGGCACTATGGCTACACCTTC.

The V and J genes are TRBV10-1 and TRBJ2-1, with 10 bases identical to TRBD2. The V gene's germline CDR1 is WNHNN and CDR2 SYGVQD (reference sequence). The CDR3 contains 18 residues. Trimming took 4 bases from V and 0 from J; bases not matched to a gene: 9. Here the CDR3 reads CASSGYSGRSSSYNEQFF. CDR3 sequence (DNA): TGCGCCAGCAGTGGTTATAGCGGGAGGTCGAGCTCCTACAATGAGCAGTTCTTC.